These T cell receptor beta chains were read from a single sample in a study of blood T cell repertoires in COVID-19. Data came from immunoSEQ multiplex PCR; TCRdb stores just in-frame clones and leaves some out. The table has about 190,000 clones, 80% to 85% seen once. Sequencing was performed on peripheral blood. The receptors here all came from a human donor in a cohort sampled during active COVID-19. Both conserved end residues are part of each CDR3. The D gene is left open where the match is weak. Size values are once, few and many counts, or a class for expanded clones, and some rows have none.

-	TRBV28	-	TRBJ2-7	TGTGCCAGCAGTACTACATCTCCGGACGAGCAGTACTTC	CASSTTSPDEQYF
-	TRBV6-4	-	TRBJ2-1	TGTGCCAGCAGTCCACAACCCGGGAGCTTCAATGAGCAGTTCTTC	CASSPQPGSFNEQFF
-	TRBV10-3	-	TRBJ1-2	TGTGCCATCAGTGCTGGACAGAATAGTAATAACTATGGCTACACCTTC	CAISAGQNSNNYGYTF
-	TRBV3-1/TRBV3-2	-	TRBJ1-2	TGTGCCAGCAGCCTTCAAACAGGGTTTGATGGCTACACCTTC	CASSLQTGFDGYTF
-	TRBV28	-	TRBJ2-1	TGTGCCAGCAGTTTAGAGGGCAAGCAGTTCTTC	CASSLEGKQFF
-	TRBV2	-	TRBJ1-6	TGTGCCAGCAGTATTTCTAGTGGCAATTCACCCCTCCACTTT	CASSISSGNSPLHF
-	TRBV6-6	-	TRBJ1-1	TGTGCCAGCAGTTACAGCGGGGGGGGCGCCGGCACTGAAGCTTTCTTT	CASSYSGGGAGTEAFF
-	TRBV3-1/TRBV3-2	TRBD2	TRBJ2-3	TGTGCCAGCAGCCAAGGGGGACTAGTTACCCGGGATACGCAGTATTTT	CASSQGGLVTRDTQYF
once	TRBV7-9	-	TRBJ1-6	TGTGCCAGCAGCCGACCGTCAGGGAACTCACCCCTCCACTTT	CASSRPSGNSPLHF
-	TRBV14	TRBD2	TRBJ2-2	TGTGCCAGCAGCCAGGGGAGGGCGAACACCGGGGAGCTGTTTTTT	CASSQGRANTGELFF
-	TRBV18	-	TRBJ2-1	TGTGCCAGCTACCGGACAGTCGCCTACAATGAGCAGTTCTTC	CASYRTVAYNEQFF
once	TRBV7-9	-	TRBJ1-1	TGTGCCAGCAGCTACAGGGTGAACACTGAAGCTTTCTTT	CASSYRVNTEAFF
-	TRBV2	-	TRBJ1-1	TGTGCCAGCAGTGTCTCAGGGACAAACACTGAAGCTTTCTTT	CASSVSGTNTEAFF
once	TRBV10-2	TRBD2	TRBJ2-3	TGCGCCAGCACTACTAGCGGGGGGACCACAGATACGCAGTATTTT	CASTTSGGTTDTQYF
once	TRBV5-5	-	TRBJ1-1	TGTGCCAGCAGCTCCCGCAAGGACTCTGAAGCTTTCTTT	CASSSRKDSEAFF
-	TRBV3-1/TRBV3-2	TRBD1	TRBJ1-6	TGTGCCAGCAGCCGTCGACAGGGGAGAAACTCACCCCTCCACTTT	CASSRRQGRNSPLHF
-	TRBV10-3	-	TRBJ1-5	TGTGCCATCTCGAGTGGACAGAATCAGCCCCAGCATTTT	CAISSGQNQPQHF
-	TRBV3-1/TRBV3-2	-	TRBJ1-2	TGTGCCAGCAGCCAAGAGATCCAGGGCTACACCTTC	CASSQEIQGYTF
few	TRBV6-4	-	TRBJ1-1	TGTGCCAGCAGTCCCGAAGGCGGTTACACTGAAGCTTTCTTT	CASSPEGGYTEAFF
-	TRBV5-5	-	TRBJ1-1	TGTGCCAGCAGCTTGGCGGCGGAAACCGAAGCTTTCTTT	CASSLAAETEAFF
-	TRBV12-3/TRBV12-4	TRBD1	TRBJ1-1	TGTGCCAGCAGTGACCTTGGACAGGAGGCTTTCTTT	CASSDLGQEAFF
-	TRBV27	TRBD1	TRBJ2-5	TGTGCCAGCAGTCCATGGACAGGGGTTGGGACCCAGTACTTC	CASSPWTGVGTQYF
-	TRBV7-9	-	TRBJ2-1	TGTGCCAGCAGCTTAGTTTCGCCTACCCAGTTCTTC	CASSLVSPTQFF
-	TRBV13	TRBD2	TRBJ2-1	TGTGCCAGCAGCCCCGCCACTAGCGGGAGCAGGAATGAGCAGTTCTTC	CASSPATSGSRNEQFF
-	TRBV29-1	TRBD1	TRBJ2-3	TGCAGCGTTGAAGGAGGACAGGGGCTCACAGATACGCAGTATTTT	CSVEGGQGLTDTQYF
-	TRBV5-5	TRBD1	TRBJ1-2	TGTGCCAGCAGCTGGGACAGGGGGAACTATGGCTACACCTTC	CASSWDRGNYGYTF
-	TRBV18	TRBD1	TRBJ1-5	TGTGCCAGCTCAGAAAGGGACAGGGTCAGCAATCAGCCCCAGCATTTT	CASSERDRVSNQPQHF
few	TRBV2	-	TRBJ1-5	TGTGCCAGCAGTCCCGACAGGTTCAATCAGCCCCAGCATTTT	CASSPDRFNQPQHF
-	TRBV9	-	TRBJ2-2	TGTGCCAGCAGCGTAAGGTTGTCGACGGCGGCGGGCGGGGAGCTGTTTTTT	CASSVRLSTAAGGELFF
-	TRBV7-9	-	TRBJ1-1	TGTGCCAGCAGCTTAGGAGGGCGAGCTTTCTTT	CASSLGGRAFF
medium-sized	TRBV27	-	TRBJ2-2	TGTGCCAGCAGTATCCAGTTAGGGGGCGGGGAGCTGTTTTTT	CASSIQLGGGELFF
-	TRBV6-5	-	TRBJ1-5	TGTGCCAGCATACCGGTTTATAGCAATCAGCCCCAGCATTTT	CASIPVYSNQPQHF
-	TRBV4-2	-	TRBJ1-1	TGTGCCAGCAGTCTCGATGTGGCTCAGATGAACACTGAAGCTTTCTTT	CASSLDVAQMNTEAFF
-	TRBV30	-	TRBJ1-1	TGTGCCTGGAGGGCCATCTCTCGTACTAAGATCGCTGAAGCTTTCTTT	CAWRAISRTKIAEAFF
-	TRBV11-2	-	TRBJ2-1	TGTGCCAGCAGCCTCCACAGGGCGAATGAGCAGTTCTTC	CASSLHRANEQFF
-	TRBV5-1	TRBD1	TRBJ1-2	TGCGCCAGCAGCTTGGCTGGACAGGGAAGCGGCTACACCTTC	CASSLAGQGSGYTF
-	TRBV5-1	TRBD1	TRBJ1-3	TGCGCCAGCAGCTTGTTAGGGACAGGACCTTCCTCTCCTGGAAACACCATATATTTT	CASSLLGTGPSSPGNTIYF
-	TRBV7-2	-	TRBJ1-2	TGTGCCAGCAGCTTAGATCGGGGGGCAGGAGGTGGCTACACCTTC	CASSLDRGAGGGYTF
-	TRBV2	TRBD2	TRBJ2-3	TGTGCCAGCACCCTCAGCGGGGGATCGCAGTATTTT	CASTLSGGSQYF
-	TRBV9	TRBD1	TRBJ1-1	TGTGCCAGCAGCCTCCGACAGGGAAACACTGAAGCTTTCTTT	CASSLRQGNTEAFF
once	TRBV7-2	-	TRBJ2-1	TGTGCCAGCAGCTTAGCGGGAGGAATATACAATGAGCAGTTCTTC	CASSLAGGIYNEQFF
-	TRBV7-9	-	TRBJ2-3	TGTGCCAGCAGCCCACTCACGAGCACAGATACGCAGTATTTT	CASSPLTSTDTQYF
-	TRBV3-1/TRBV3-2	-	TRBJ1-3	TGTGCCAGCAGCCAAGCTCTCTCTGGAAACACCATATATTTT	CASSQALSGNTIYF
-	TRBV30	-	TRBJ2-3	TGTGCCTGGAGCCTCTCGGGAGATACGCAGTATTTT	CAWSLSGDTQYF
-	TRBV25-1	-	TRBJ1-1	TGTGCCAGCAGTGAATCTGAGGGCCGGGGCACTGAAGCTTTCTTT	CASSESEGRGTEAFF
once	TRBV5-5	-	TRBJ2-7	TGTGCCAGCAGCATATACACGGGTGAGCAGTACTTC	CASSIYTGEQYF
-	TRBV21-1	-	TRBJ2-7	TGTGCCAGCAGCCCCCGTGCAGGGTTGGCGGGACTCGGGCACTACGAGCAGTACTTC	CASSPRAGLAGLGHYEQYF
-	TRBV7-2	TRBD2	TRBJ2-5	TGTGCCAGCAGCCGCCGGGTAGCGGGGAGGGAGACCCAGTACTTC	CASSRRVAGRETQYF
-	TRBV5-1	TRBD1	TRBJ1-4	TGCGCCAGCAGCCCAAAGGGACAGCAATATGCAACTAATGAAAAACTGTTTTTT	CASSPKGQQYATNEKLFF
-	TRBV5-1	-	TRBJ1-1	TGCGCCAGCAGCACGGGACTGAACTGGGGTGAAGCTTTCTTT	CASSTGLNWGEAFF
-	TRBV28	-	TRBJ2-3	TGTGCCAGCAGTTTACCCCGTTATACGCAGTATTTT	CASSLPRYTQYF
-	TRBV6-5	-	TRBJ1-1	TGTGCCAGCAGTTATTTCGGCGGAGTGAACACTGAAGCTTTCTTT	CASSYFGGVNTEAFF
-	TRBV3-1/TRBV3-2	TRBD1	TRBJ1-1	TGTGCCAGCAGCCGGACAGGGGGCACTGAAGCTTTCTTT	CASSRTGGTEAFF